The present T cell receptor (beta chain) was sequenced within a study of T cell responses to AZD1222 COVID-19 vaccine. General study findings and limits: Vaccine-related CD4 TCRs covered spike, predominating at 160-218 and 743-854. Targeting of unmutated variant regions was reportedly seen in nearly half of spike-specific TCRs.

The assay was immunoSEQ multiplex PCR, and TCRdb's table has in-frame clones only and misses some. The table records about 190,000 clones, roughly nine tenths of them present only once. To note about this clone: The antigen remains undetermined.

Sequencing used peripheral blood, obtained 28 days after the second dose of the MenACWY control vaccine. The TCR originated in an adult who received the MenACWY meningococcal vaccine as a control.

CDR3 in amino acids: CSAPKGDRVKQSPLHF. CDR3 nucleotide sequence: TGCAGCGCCCCGAAGGGGGACAGGGTGAAGCAATCACCCCTCCACTTT. This chain links TRBV29-1 with TRBJ1-6; 9 nucleotides align to TRBD1. The ends lost 7 bases at V and 10 bases at J; junction bases unmatched: 17. Germline CDR1 reads SQVTM; CDR2 reads ANQGSEA. The CDR3 loop spans 16 amino acids.